This TCR beta chain was sequenced for a study of T cell responses to AZD1222 COVID-19 vaccine. Germline CDR1 is SGHNT and CDR2 is YYREEE (reference sequence). The ends lost 0 bases at V and 7 bases at J; junction bases unmatched: 0. The CDR3 contains 13 residues. Overall study findings and caveats: Following two doses of AZD1222, Spike-specific TCR breadth and depth rose. Unmutated variant regions are reportedly targeted by nearly half of spike-specific TCRs. White British ancestry dominated among donors, who included more females, and clonal diversity was possibly underestimated.

Sequenced by immunoSEQ multiplex PCR; TCRdb stores in-frame clones only, minus some. The table has 100,000 or so clones, around 87% seen once. The study pooled second doses at about 4 or about 12 weeks. With respect to this clone: What it binds is not known.

This TCR came from an adult who received the AZD1222 COVID-19 vaccine. The V and J genes are TRBV5-4 and TRBJ2-1, with 8 bases that match TRBD2. Material: peripheral blood, obtained 28 days after the second AZD1222 dose. The CDR3 region is CASSLGLANEQFF. The CDR3 DNA sequence: TGTGCCAGCAGCTTGGGACTAGCGAATGAGCAGTTCTTC.